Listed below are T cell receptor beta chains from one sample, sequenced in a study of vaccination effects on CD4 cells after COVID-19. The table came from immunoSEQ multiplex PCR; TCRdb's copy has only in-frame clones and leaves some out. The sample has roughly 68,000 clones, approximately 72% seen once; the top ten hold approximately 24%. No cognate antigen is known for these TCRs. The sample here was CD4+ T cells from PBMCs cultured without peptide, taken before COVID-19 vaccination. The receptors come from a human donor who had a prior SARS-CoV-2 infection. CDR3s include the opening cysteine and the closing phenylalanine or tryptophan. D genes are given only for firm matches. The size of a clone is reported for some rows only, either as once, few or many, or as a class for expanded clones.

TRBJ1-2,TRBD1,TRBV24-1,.,CATSDGRTGRSGGYTF,TGTGCCACCAGTGATGGGCGGACAGGGCGATCAGGGGGCTACACCTTC
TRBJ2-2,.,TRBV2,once,CASSLQRNTGELFF,TGTGCCAGCAGTCTTCAGCGGAACACCGGGGAGCTGTTTTTT
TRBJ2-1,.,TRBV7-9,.,CASSKRSPLTYNEQFF,TGTGCCAGCAGCAAACGATCACCCCTAACCTACAATGAGCAGTTCTTC
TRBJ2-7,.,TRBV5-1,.,CASSGGGTASSYEQYF,TGCGCCAGCAGCGGTGGCGGGACTGCGAGCTCCTACGAGCAGTACTTC
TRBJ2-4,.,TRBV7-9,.,CASSLARNRELDKNIQYF,TGTGCCAGCAGCTTAGCGAGGAACAGGGAGCTAGACAAAAACATTCAGTACTTC
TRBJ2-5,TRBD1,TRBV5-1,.,CASSLEGDRAFIGETQYF,TGCGCCAGCAGCTTGGAGGGGGACAGGGCTTTTATAGGAGAGACCCAGTACTTC
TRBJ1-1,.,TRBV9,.,CASSPWTGNTEAFF,TGTGCCAGCAGCCCTTGGACGGGGAACACTGAAGCTTTCTTT
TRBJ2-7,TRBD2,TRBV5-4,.,CASSFRVAGGGEQYF,TGTGCCAGCAGCTTTCGGGTAGCGGGAGGGGGGGAGCAGTACTTC
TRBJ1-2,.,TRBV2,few,CASSVPNVGYTF,TGTGCCAGCAGTGTCCCGAATGTAGGCTACACCTTC
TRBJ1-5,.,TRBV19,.,CASSYRGVGNQPQHF,TGTGCCAGTAGTTATCGGGGGGTGGGCAATCAGCCCCAGCATTTT
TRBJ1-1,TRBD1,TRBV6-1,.,CASSENRGHTEAFF,TGTGCCAGCAGTGAAAACAGGGGACACACTGAAGCTTTCTTT
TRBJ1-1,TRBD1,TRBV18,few,CASSPRTGGMNTEAFF,TGTGCCAGCTCACCCCGGACAGGGGGGATGAACACTGAAGCTTTCTTT
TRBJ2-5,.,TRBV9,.,CASSVDPIPGTETQYF,TGTGCCAGCAGCGTAGATCCCATCCCCGGGACGGAGACCCAGTACTTC